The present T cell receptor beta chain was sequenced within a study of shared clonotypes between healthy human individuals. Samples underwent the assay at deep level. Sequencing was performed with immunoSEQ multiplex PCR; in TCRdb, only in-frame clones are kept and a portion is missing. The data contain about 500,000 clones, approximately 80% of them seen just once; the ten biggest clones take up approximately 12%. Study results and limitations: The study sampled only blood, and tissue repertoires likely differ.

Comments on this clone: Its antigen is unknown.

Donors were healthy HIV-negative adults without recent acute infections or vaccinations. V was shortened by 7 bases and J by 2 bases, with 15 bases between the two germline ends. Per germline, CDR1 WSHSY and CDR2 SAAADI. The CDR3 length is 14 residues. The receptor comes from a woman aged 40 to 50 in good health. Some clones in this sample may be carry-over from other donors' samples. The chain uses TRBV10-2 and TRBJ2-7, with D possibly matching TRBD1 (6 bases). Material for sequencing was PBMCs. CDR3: CASNGQQPPYEQYF. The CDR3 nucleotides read TGCGCCAGCAATGGACAGCAACCTCCCTACGAGCAGTACTTC.